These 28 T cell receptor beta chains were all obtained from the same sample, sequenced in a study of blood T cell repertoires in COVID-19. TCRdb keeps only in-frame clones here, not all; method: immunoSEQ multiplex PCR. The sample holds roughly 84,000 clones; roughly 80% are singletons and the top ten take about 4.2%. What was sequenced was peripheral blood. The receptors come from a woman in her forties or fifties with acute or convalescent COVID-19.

CDR3 nucleotide sequence: TGTGCCAGTAGTATAACAGGGACAACAACCTACGAGCAGTACTTC. Its translation: CASSITGTTTYEQYF. The chain uses TRBV19 and TRBJ2-7; perhaps TRBD1 as D (6 bases). The CDR3 runs to 15 residues. Germline CDR1 reads LNHDA; CDR2 reads SQIVND (reference sequence). V lost 2 bases and J lost 2, with 13 bases in between. Combining the CDR3 with reference TRBV19 and TRBJ2-7 gives the whole variable domain DGGITQSPKYLFRKEGQNVTLSCEQNLNHDAMYWYRQDPGQGLRLIYYSQIVNDFQKGDIAEGYSVSREKKESFPLTVTSAQKNPTAFYLCASSITGTTTYEQYFGPGTRLTVT.

CDR3 sequence: CASRQTGKGQPQHF. The CDR3, as DNA: TGTGCCAGCAGGCAGACAGGGAAGGGTCAGCCCCAGCATTTT. The chain combines TRBV2 with TRBJ1-5; TRBD1 matches at 7 bases. CDR3 size: 14 residues. Germline trimming cut 6 bases from V and 6 bases from J; bases unmatched to any gene: 8. CDR1 SNHLY and CDR2 FYNNEI come from the germline V gene.

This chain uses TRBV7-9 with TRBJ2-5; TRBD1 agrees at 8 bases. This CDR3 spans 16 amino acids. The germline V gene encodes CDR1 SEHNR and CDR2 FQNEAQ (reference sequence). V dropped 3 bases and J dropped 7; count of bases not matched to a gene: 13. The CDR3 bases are TGTGCCAGCAGCTTCCAACAGGGGGTAGGGGCTGGGACCCAGTACTTC. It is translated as CASSFQQGVGAGTQYF.

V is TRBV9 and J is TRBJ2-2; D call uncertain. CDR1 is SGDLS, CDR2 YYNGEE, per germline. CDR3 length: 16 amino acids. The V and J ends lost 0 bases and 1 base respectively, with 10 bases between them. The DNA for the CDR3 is TGTGCCAGCAGCGTAGACAGCTTCTGGAACACCGGGGAGCTGTTTTTT. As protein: CASSVDSFWNTGELFF.

CDR3 in DNA: TGTGCCAGCAGTTTAATAAAGAACACTGAAGCTTTCTTT. Protein: CASSLIKNTEAFF. The gene calls are TRBV28 and TRBJ1-1; D ambiguous. The CDR3 totals 13 residues. The germline V gene encodes CDR1 MDHEN and CDR2 SYDVKM. The V gene lost 2 bases and the J gene lost 1 base, with 5 bases spanning the gap.

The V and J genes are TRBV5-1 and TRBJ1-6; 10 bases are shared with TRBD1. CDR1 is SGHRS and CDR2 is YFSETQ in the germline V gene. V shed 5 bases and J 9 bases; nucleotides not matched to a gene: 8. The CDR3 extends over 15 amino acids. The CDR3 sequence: CASRLTGQGSSPLHF. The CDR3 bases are TGCGCCAGCAGACTTACGGGACAGGGGAGTTCACCCCTCCACTTT.

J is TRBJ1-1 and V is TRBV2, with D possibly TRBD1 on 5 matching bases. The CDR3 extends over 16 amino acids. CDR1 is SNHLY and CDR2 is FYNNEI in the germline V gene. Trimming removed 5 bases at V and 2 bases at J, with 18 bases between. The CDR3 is CASSWTPIGQNTEAFF. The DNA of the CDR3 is TGTGCCAGCAGTTGGACCCCCATCGGACAAAACACTGAAGCTTTCTTT.

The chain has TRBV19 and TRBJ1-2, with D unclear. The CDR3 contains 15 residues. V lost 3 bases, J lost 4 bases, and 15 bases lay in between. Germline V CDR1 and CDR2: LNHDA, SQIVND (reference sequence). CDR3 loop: CASSIGPGGSYGYTF. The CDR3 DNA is TGTGCCAGTAGTATCGGCCCGGGAGGGTCCTATGGCTACACCTTC.

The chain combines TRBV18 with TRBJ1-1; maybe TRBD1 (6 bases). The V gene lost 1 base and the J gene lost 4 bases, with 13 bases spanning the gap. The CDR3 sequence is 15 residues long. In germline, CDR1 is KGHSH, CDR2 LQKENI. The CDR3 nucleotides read TGTGCCAGCTCACCACAGTCATTACAGGGCACTGAAGCTTTCTTT. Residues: CASSPQSLQGTEAFF.

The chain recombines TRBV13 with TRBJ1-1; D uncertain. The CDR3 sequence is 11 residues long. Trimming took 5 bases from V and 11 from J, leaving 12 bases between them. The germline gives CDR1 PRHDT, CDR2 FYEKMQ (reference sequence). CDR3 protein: CASSRGGPAFF. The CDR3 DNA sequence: TGTGCCAGCAGCCGGGGTGGGCCGGCTTTCTTT.

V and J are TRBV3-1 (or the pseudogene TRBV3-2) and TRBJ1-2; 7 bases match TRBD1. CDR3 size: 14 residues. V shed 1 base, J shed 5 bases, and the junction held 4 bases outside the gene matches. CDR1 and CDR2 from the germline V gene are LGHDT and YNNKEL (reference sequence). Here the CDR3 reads CASSQGTGVYGYTF. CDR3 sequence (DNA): TGTGCCAGCAGCCAAGGTACAGGGGTGTATGGCTACACCTTC.

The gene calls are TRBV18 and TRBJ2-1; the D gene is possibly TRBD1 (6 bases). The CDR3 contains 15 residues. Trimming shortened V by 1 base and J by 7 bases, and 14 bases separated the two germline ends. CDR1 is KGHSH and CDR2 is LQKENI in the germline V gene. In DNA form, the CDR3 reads TGTGCCAGCTCACCACTGGACAGCGAGGGAAATGAGCAGTTCTTC. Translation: CASSPLDSEGNEQFF.

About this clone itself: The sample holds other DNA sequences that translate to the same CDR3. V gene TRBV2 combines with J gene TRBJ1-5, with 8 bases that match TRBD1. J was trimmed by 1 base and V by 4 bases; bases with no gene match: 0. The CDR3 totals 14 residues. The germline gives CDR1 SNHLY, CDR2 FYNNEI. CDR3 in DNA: TGTGCCAGCAGTGGACAGGGGAGCAATCAGCCCCAGCATTTT. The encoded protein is CASSGQGSNQPQHF.

CDR3 loop: CASSLRDRAPSWPQHF. DNA of the CDR3: TGTGCCAGCAGCCTCCGGGACAGGGCGCCAAGTTGGCCCCAGCATTTT. The V and J genes are TRBV3-1 (or the pseudogene TRBV3-2) and TRBJ1-5; 9 nucleotides line up with TRBD1. V was clipped by 4 bases and J by 9 bases; unmatched bases: 13. This CDR3 is built from 16 residues. Germline V gives CDR1 LGHDT, CDR2 YNNKEL (reference sequence).

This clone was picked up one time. DNA for the CDR3: TGTGCCAGCTCACCGACTGTCACAGATACGCAGTATTTT. Translating it yields CASSPTVTDTQYF. The rearrangement joins TRBV18 to TRBJ2-3; unclear D gene. Germline CDR1 reads KGHSH; CDR2 reads LQKENI. The V gene lost 3 bases and the J gene lost 2 bases, with 6 bases spanning the gap. This CDR3 comprises 13 residues.

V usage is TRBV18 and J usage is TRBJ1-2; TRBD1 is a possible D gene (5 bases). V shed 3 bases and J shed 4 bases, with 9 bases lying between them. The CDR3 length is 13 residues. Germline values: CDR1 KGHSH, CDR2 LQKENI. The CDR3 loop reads CASSPTALYGYTF. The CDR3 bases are TGTGCCAGCTCACCGACAGCACTCTATGGCTACACCTTC.

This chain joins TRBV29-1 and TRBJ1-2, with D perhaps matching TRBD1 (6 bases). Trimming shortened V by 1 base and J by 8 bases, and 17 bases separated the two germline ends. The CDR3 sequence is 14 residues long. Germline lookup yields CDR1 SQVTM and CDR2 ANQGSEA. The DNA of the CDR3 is TGCAGCGTTGAAGCCGGACAGAGGGTAGAGGGCTACACCTTC. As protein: CSVEAGQRVEGYTF.

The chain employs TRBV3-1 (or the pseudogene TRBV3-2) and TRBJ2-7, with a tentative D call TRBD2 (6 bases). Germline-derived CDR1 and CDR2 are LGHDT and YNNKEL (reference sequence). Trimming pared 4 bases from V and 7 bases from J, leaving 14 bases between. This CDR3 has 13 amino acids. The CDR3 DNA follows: TGTGCCAGCAGCCCCTCCCTTGCGGGGGAGCAGTACTTC. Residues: CASSPSLAGEQYF.

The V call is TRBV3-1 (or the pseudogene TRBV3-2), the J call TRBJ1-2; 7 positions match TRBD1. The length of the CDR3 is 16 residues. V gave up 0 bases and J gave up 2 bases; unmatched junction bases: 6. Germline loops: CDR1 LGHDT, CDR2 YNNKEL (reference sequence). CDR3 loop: CASSQEWQGVNYGYTF. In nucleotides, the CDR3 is TGTGCCAGCAGCCAAGAATGGCAGGGGGTAAACTATGGCTACACCTTC.

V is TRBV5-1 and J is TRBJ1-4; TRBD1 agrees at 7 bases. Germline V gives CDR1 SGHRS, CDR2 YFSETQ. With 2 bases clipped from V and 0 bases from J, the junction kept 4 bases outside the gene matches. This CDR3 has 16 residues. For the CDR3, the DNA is TGCGCCAGCAGCTTACGAGGGGGCGCAACTAATGAAAAACTGTTTTTT. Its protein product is CASSLRGGATNEKLFF.

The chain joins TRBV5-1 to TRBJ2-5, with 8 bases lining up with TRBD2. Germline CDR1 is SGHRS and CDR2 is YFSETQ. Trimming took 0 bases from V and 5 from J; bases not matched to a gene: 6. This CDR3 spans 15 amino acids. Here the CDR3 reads CASSLGIAGRETQYF. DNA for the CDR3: TGCGCCAGCAGCTTGGGCATAGCGGGGAGGGAGACCCAGTACTTC.

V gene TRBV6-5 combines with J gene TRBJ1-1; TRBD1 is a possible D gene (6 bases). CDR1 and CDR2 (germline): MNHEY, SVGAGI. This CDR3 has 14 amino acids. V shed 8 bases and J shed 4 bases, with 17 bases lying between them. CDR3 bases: TGTGCCAGCTTTTACACAGGGATCGCCACTGAAGCTTTCTTT. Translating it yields CASFYTGIATEAFF.

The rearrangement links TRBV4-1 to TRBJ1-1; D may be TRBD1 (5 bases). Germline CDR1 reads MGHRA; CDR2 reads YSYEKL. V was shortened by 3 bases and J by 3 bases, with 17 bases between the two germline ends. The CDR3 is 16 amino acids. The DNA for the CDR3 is TGCGCCAGCAGCCACACCCCAGGGTTTATCGACACTGAAGCTTTCTTT. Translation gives CASSHTPGFIDTEAFF.

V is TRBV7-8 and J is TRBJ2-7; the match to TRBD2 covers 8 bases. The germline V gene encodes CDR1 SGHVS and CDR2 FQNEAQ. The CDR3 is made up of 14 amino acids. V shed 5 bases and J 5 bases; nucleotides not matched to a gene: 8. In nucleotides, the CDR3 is TGTGCCAGCAGCCCACGGGGGGGGGACAACGAGCAGTACTTC. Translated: CASSPRGGDNEQYF.

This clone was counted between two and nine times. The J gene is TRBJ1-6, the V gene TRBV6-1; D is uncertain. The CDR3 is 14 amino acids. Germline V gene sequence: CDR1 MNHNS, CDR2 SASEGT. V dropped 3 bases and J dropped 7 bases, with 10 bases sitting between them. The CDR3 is CASSDSLSNSPLHF. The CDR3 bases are TGTGCCAGCAGTGATAGCCTTTCCAATTCACCCCTCCACTTT.

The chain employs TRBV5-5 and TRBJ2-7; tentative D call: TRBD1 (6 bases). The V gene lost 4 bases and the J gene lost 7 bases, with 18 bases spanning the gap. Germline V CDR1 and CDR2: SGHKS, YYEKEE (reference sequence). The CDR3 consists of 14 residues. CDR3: CASSRGQWQGEQYF. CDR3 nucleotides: TGTGCCAGCAGCCGCGGACAGTGGCAGGGGGAGCAGTACTTC.

The CDR3 sequence is CASSYAEVNTEAFF. Here the CDR3 DNA reads TGTGCCAGCAGTTACGCTGAGGTGAACACTGAAGCTTTCTTT. The rearrangement joins TRBV6-5 to TRBJ1-1; no clear D. Germline V gene lookup returns CDR1 MNHEY and CDR2 SVGAGI. The ends were cut back, 2 bases at V and 0 bases at J, with 7 bases in the middle. This CDR3 has 14 amino acids.

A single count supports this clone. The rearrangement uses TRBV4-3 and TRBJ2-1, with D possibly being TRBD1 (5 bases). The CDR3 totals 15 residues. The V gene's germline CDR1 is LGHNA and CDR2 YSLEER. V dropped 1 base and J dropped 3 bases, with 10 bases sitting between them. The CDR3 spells CASSQASQGYNEQFF. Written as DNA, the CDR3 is TGCGCCAGCAGCCAAGCCTCCCAGGGCTACAATGAGCAGTTCTTC.